These T cell receptor beta chains were read from a single sample in a study of CD4 T cells in relation to SARS-CoV-2 and coronaviruses. These receptors have no known antigen. Clones were sequenced by immunoSEQ multiplex PCR, and TCRdb holds only the in-frame ones, with some missing. The profile shows roughly 41,000 clones, more than 70% of them singletons. The source material was naive CD4+ T cells from PBMCs, cultured in vitro. The receptor source for this set is an adult with COVID-19. Each CDR3 is given without its conserved first and last residue. Fields, in order: D gene, V gene, CDR3 protein. D genes are given only for firm matches.

>NA|TRBV18
ASSPGNRGVNTEAF
>NA|TRBV18
ASSPTVEDEQY
>NA|TRBV6-1
ASSEDMIHYEQY
>NA|TRBV28
ASSLDGTDTQY
>NA|TRBV3-1/TRBV3-2
ASSSTRNEQF
>TRBD2|TRBV19
ASSTRTSGNEQF
>NA|TRBV3-1/TRBV3-2
ASGSTGEYNEQF
>TRBD1|TRBV30
AWSATGGLGDTQY
>NA|TRBV3-1/TRBV3-2
ASSHLMGGAKNIQY
>TRBD2|TRBV5-4
ASSFQSGSLWHEQF
>NA|TRBV5-1
ASSPRGLSYEQY
>NA|TRBV5-6
ASSPGRYRPYGYT
>NA|TRBV12-3/TRBV12-4
ASTPGGPDTIY
>TRBD1|TRBV7-9
ASTTSGQFDETQY
>NA|TRBV5-4
ASSLMVGRSNEQF
>TRBD2|TRBV4-3
ASSQRPTSGGGGGQF
>NA|TRBV5-1
ASSSLADNEQF
>NA|TRBV28
ASGLQRYGSYEQY
>NA|TRBV7-7
ASSLIGATGELF
>NA|TRBV7-9
ASSLVGANQPQH
>TRBD2|TRBV7-2
ASSGEGTSGRAKY
>NA|TRBV15
ATREGTGSGQY
>NA|TRBV3-1/TRBV3-2
ASSQFSGPEAF
>TRBD1|TRBV6-2/TRBV6-3
ASSYRRDRAEDEQF
>TRBD2|TRBV4-2
ASSQDTSGYEQY
>TRBD2|TRBV15
ATSRGILLAGEGEQF
>TRBD1|TRBV2
ASSAYRGPRGETQY
>NA|TRBV2
ASSVLGGIAGELF
>NA|TRBV6-5
ASSYGVLDTDTQY
>NA|TRBV10-1
ASSVSRTNTGELF
>TRBD1|TRBV15
ATSRQGDTGELF
>TRBD1|TRBV28
ASSFGTVRDRGRNEQF
>NA|TRBV14
ASSLTQGTEAF
>NA|TRBV5-1
ASRGDANTGELF
>NA|TRBV19
ASSPGYNEQF
>TRBD2|TRBV6-5
ASPTSGSGSYEQY
>NA|TRBV6-2/TRBV6-3
ASSLRGKIQETQY
>NA|TRBV28
ASAWGNYGYT
>NA|TRBV27
ASSSPEYNEQF
>NA|TRBV5-1
ASSRRSALASTDTQY
>NA|TRBV10-1
ASFAAEAF
>NA|TRBV3-1/TRBV3-2
ASSQYGTSHHYEQY